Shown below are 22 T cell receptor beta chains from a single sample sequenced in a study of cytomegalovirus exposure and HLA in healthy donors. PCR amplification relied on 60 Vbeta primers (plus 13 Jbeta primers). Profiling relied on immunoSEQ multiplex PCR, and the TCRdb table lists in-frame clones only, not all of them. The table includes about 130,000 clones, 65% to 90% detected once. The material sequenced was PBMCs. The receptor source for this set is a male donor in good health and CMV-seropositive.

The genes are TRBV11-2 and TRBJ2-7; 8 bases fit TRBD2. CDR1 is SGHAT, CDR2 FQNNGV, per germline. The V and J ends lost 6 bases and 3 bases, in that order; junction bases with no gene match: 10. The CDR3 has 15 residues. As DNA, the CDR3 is TGTGCCAGCAGTCTGGGGGTAGCGGGGAGCTACGAGCAGTACTTC. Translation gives CASSLGVAGSYEQYF.

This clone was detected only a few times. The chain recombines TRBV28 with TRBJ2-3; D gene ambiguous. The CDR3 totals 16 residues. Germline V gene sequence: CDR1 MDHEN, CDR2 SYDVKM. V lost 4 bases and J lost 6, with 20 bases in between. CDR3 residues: CASSSSSRGAVDTQYF. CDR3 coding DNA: TGTGCCAGCAGTTCCTCGTCCCGTGGTGCAGTGGATACGCAGTATTTT.

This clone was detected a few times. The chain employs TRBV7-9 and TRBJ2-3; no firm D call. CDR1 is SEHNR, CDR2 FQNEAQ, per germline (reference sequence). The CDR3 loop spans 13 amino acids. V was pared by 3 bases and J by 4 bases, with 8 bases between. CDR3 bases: TGTGCCAGCAGCTTGCTAGAGGCAGATACGCAGTATTTT. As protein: CASSLLEADTQYF.

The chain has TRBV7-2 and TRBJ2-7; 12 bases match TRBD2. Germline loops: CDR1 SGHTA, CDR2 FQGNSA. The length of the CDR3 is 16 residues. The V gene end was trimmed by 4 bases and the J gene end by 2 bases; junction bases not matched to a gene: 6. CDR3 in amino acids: CASSSGTSGPPYEQYF. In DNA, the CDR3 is TGTGCCAGCAGCTCTGGGACTAGCGGGCCACCCTACGAGCAGTACTTC.

This CDR3 reads CASSLGTGTTTPTYEQYF. In DNA, the CDR3 is TGTGCCAGCAGTTTAGGGACAGGGACAACGACACCTACATACGAGCAGTACTTC. The V and J genes are TRBV28 and TRBJ2-7; 9 bases line up with TRBD1. The CDR3 is 18 amino acids. CDR1 and CDR2 from the germline V gene are MDHEN and SYDVKM. J was trimmed by 4 bases and V by 2 bases; bases with no gene match: 15.

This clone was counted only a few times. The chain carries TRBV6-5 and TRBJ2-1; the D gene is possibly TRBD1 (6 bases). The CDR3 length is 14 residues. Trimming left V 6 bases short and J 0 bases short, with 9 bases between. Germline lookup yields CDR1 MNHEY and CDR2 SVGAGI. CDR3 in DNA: TGTGCCAGCAGAAAGGGACACTCCTACAATGAGCAGTTCTTC. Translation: CASRKGHSYNEQFF.

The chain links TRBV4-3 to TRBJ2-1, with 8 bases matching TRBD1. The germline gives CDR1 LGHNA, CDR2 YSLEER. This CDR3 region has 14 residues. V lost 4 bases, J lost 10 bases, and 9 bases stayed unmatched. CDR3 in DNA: TGCGCCAGCAGCCTTCGGACAGGGAGCACCGAGCAGTTCTTC. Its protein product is CASSLRTGSTEQFF.

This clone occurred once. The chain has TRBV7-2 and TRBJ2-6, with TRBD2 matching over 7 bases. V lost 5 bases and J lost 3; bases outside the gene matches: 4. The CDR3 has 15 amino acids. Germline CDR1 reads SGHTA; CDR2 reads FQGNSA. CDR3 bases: TGTGCCAGCAGCGGACTAGGGGTTGGGGCCAACGTCCTGACTTTC. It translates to CASSGLGVGANVLTF.

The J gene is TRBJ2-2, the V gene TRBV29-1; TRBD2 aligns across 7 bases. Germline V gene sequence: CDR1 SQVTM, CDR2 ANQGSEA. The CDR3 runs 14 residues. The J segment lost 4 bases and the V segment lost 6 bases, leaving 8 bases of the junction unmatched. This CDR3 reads CSVVTGGGTGELFF. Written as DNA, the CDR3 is TGCAGCGTAGTTACGGGAGGCGGCACCGGGGAGCTGTTTTTT.

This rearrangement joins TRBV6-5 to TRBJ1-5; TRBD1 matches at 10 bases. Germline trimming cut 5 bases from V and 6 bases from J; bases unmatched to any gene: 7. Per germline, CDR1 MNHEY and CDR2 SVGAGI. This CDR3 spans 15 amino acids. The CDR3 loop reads CASSRQGALGQPQHF. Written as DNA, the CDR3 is TGTGCCAGCAGTAGACAGGGGGCGCTCGGTCAGCCCCAGCATTTT.

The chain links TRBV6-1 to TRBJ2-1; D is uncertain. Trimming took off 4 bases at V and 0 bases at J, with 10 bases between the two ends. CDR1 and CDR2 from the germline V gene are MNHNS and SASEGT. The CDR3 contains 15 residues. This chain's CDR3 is CASSVLSTSYNEQFF. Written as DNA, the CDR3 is TGTGCCAGCAGTGTGCTTAGTACCTCCTACAATGAGCAGTTCTTC.

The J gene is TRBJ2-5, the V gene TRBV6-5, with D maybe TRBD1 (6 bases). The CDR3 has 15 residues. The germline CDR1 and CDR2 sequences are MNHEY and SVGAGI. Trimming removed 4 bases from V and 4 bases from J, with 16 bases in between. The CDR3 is CASSSSGAPGETQYF. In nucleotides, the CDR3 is TGTGCCAGCAGTTCATCAGGGGCCCCTGGAGAGACCCAGTACTTC.

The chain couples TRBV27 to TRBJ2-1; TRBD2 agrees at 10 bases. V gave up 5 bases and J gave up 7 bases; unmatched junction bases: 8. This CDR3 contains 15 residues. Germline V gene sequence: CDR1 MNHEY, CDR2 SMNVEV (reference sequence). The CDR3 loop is CASSLLAGVGNEQFF. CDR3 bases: TGTGCCAGCAGTCTTCTAGCGGGAGTAGGGAATGAGCAGTTCTTC.

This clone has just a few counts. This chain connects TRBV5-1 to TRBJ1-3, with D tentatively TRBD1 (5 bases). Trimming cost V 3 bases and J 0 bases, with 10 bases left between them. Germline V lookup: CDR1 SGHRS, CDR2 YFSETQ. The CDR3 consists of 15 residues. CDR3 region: CASSSGAGSGNTIYF. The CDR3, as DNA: TGCGCCAGCAGCTCTGGGGCTGGCTCTGGAAACACCATATATTTT.

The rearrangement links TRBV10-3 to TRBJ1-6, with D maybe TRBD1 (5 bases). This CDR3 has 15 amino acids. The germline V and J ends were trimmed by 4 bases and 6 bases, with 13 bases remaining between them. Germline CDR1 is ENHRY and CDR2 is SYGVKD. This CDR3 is CAISADLGANSPLHF. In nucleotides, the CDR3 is TGTGCCATCAGTGCCGACTTAGGGGCTAATTCACCCCTCCACTTT.

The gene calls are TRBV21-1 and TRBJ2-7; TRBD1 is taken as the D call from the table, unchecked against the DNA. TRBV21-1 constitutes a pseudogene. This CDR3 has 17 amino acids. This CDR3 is CARDISVKDRSLYEQYF. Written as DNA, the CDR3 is TGTGCCAGAGACATTTCAGTAAAGGATCGTTCTCTGTACGAGCAGTACTTC.

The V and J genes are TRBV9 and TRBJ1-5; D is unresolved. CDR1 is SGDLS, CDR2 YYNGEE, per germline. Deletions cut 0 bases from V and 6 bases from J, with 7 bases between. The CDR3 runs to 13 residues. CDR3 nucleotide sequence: TGTGCCAGCAGCGTAGGGTTCGGTCAGCCCCAGCATTTT. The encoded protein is CASSVGFGQPQHF.

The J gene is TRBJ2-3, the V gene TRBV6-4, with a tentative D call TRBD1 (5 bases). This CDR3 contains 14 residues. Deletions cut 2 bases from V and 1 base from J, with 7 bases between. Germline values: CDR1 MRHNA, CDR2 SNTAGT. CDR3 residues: CASSDKTGTDTQYF. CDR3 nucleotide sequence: TGTGCCAGCAGTGACAAGACAGGCACAGATACGCAGTATTTT.

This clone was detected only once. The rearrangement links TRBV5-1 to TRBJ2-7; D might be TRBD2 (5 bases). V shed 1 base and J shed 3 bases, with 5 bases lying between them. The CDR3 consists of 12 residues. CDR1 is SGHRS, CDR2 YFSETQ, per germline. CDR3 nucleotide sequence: TGCGCCAGCAGCTTGAGCGGCTACGAGCAGTACTTC. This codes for CASSLSGYEQYF.

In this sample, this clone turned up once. CDR3 nucleotide sequence: TGTGCCAGCAGCGTAGGGATGCAGCGGGAGGCGTTGGGGACCTACGAGCAGTACTTC. This translates into CASSVGMQREALGTYEQYF. The rearrangement links TRBV9 to TRBJ2-7; TRBD2 matches 9 bases. This CDR3 has 19 residues. CDR1 and CDR2 from the germline V gene are SGDLS and YYNGEE. V was clipped by 0 bases and J by 2 bases; unmatched bases: 15.

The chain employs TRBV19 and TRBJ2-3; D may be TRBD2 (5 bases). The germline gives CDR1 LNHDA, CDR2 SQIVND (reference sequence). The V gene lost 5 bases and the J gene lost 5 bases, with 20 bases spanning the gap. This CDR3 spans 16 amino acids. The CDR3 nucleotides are TGTGCCAGTAGTCCCCGGGAACCCAGCTACCAAGATACGCAGTATTTT. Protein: CASSPREPSYQDTQYF.

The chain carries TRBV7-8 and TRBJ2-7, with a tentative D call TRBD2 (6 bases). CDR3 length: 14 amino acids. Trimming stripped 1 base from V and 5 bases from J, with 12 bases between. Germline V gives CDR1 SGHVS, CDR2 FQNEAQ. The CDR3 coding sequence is TGTGCCAGCAGCTTAGTAACTAGCCCCCACGAGCAGTACTTC. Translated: CASSLVTSPHEQYF.